Presented here are 12 T cell receptor beta chains from one specimen sequenced in a study of cytomegalovirus exposure and HLA in healthy donors. Researchers ran the PCR with 60 Vbeta and 13 Jbeta primers. The assay was immunoSEQ multiplex PCR, and TCRdb's table has in-frame clones only and misses some. This table holds 150,000 or so clones, 77% found once. Sequences were obtained from PBMCs. Source of these receptors: a young woman in good health and CMV-seronegative.

This clone was counted a few times. The gene calls are TRBV13 and TRBJ2-2; D perhaps matches TRBD1 (5 bases). Trimming took 0 bases from V and 4 from J, leaving 6 bases between them. CDR3 size: 14 residues. Germline V gives CDR1 PRHDT, CDR2 FYEKMQ (reference sequence). The CDR3, as DNA: TGTGCCAGCAGCTTAGGAGGGGCCACCGGGGAGCTGTTTTTT. This sequence encodes CASSLGGATGELFF.

The chain joins TRBV6-6 to TRBJ2-2, with D hard to call. CDR3 length equals 16 residues. Germline assignment: CDR1 MNHNY and CDR2 SVGAGI (reference sequence). Trimming stripped 0 bases from V and 0 bases from J, with 8 bases between. The CDR3 reads CASSYSRRTNTGELFF. Here the CDR3 DNA reads TGTGCCAGCAGTTACTCGAGAAGAACGAACACCGGGGAGCTGTTTTTT.

J is TRBJ1-1 and V is TRBV19, with D perhaps matching TRBD1 (5 bases). Germline lookup yields CDR1 LNHDA and CDR2 SQIVND (reference sequence). This CDR3 has 14 residues. V gave up 6 bases and J gave up 9 bases, with 20 bases separating them. This CDR3 reads CASSLPGDARKAFF. CDR3 sequence (DNA): TGTGCCAGTAGCCTCCCGGGGGACGCTCGCAAAGCTTTCTTT.

Remarks on this clone: One junction end disagrees with the germline gene, perhaps due to a read error. The V gene is TRBV13, the J gene TRBJ2-1, with 7 bases that match TRBD1. The V gene's germline CDR1 is PRHDT and CDR2 FYEKMQ (reference sequence). The CDR3 totals 14 residues. CDR3 loop: CASSTTDRYNGQFF. The CDR3 nucleotides are TGTGCCAGCAGCACGACGGACAGGTACAATGGGCAGTTCTTC.

This clone was seen only a few times. The J gene is TRBJ1-1, the V gene TRBV5-1; tentatively, D is TRBD1 (5 bases). Looked up from germline, CDR1 is SGHRS and CDR2 is YFSETQ. CDR3 length: 14 amino acids. V was shortened by 3 bases and J by 7 bases, with 16 bases between the two germline ends. The DNA of the CDR3 is TGCGCCAGCAGCTACCCGGGAGGCCAGGGTGAAGCTTTCTTT. Protein sequence: CASSYPGGQGEAFF.

The chain uses TRBV13 and TRBJ2-3; D call uncertain. Looked up from germline, CDR1 is PRHDT and CDR2 is FYEKMQ (reference sequence). The ends were cut back, 1 base at V and 6 bases at J, with 5 bases in the middle. The CDR3 length is 12 residues. CDR3 DNA sequence: TGTGCCAGCAGCTTAGACGGGGATACGCAGTATTTT. Translated: CASSLDGDTQYF.

The chain uses TRBV18 and TRBJ1-1, with 7 bases identical to TRBD1. The V segment lost 6 bases and the J segment 2 bases; nucleotides outside the gene matches: 6. Germline CDR1 and CDR2: KGHSH and LQKENI. There are 14 residues in the CDR3. CDR3 protein: CASSRDSQNTEAFF. The DNA for the CDR3 is TGTGCCAGCTCCCGGGACAGCCAAAACACTGAAGCTTTCTTT.

The CDR3 sequence: CASSKLVEETQYF. The CDR3 DNA reads as TGTGCCAGCAGCAAATTGGTAGAAGAGACCCAGTACTTC. The chain uses TRBV11-2 and TRBJ2-5; the D is unclear. Germline V gene lookup returns CDR1 SGHAT and CDR2 FQNNGV. Trimming shortened V by 5 bases and J by 3 bases, and 10 bases separated the two germline ends. The CDR3 covers 13 residues.

The V gene is TRBV27, the J gene TRBJ2-2, with D possibly TRBD1 on 6 matching bases. This CDR3 region has 14 residues. The ends were cut back, 5 bases at V and 4 bases at J, with 11 bases in the middle. Germline V CDR1 and CDR2: MNHEY, SMNVEV (reference sequence). The CDR3 loop reads CASSPRTVTGELFF. The DNA of the CDR3 is TGTGCCAGCAGTCCCCGGACAGTCACCGGGGAGCTGTTTTTT.

This chain connects TRBV7-3 to TRBJ2-1; 8 nucleotides match TRBD2. V lost 4 bases to trimming and J lost 1 base; unmatched junction nucleotides: 9. The germline CDR1 and CDR2 sequences are SGHTA and FQGTGA. The CDR3 covers 17 residues. The DNA for the CDR3 is TGTGCCAGCAGCTCTCTTAGCGGGGCCGCGTCCTACAATGAGCAGTTCTTC. Translating it yields CASSSLSGAASYNEQFF.

This clone was observed a few times. The chain recombines TRBV10-3 with TRBJ2-3, with 8 bases fitting TRBD2. The CDR3 loop spans 17 amino acids. The V segment lost 5 bases and the J segment 4 bases; nucleotides outside the gene matches: 14. Germline values: CDR1 ENHRY, CDR2 SYGVKD. DNA of the CDR3: TGTGCCATCAGTTCCCAACCCGGGGGGGCACCCCCAGATACGCAGTATTTT. Protein: CAISSQPGGAPPDTQYF.

This clone was seen just once. The chain has TRBV7-2 and TRBJ2-5, with TRBD1 matching 9 bases. Germline CDR1 SGHTA, CDR2 FQGNSA. The CDR3 spans 14 residues. With V trimmed by 4 bases and J by 7 bases, 7 bases remained unmatched. The CDR3 DNA is TGTGCCAGCAGCTCGGACAGGGGTCGCGGGACCCAGTACTTC. Encoded protein: CASSSDRGRGTQYF.